A single sample is the source of the 20 T cell receptor beta chains below, sequenced in a study of shared clonotypes between healthy human individuals. Clones were read by immunoSEQ multiplex PCR, and TCRdb kept only the in-frame ones, dropping some. The sample carries approximately 2,300,000 clones, 80% to 95% recorded once. Sequencing used naive CD4+ T cells from PBMCs. Specified subset: CD45RA+ positively selected. Receptor source: a man younger than 30 in good health. Some clones in this sample may be carry-over from other donors' samples.

This rearrangement joins TRBV29-1 to TRBJ1-2, with 7 bases aligning to TRBD1. The CDR3 is 12 residues long. V lost 6 bases to trimming and J lost 0 bases; unmatched junction nucleotides: 1. Germline lookup yields CDR1 SQVTM and CDR2 ANQGSEA. The CDR3 sequence: CSVGTANYGYTF. DNA of the CDR3: TGCAGCGTGGGGACAGCTAACTATGGCTACACCTTC.

This clone has a single count. The chain links TRBV30 to TRBJ2-7; 7 bases align to TRBD1. This CDR3 has 12 residues. Losses at the gene ends were 2 bases for V and 3 bases for J; bases not matched to a gene: 1. The germline V gene encodes CDR1 GTSNPN and CDR2 SVGIG (reference sequence). The CDR3 bases are TGTGCCTGGAGTTGGGACAGCTACGAGCAGTACTTC. Translating gives CAWSWDSYEQYF.

The V gene is TRBV20-1, the J gene TRBJ2-1; D is ambiguous. Germline lookup yields CDR1 DFQATT and CDR2 SNEGSKA (reference sequence). V was shortened by 0 bases and J by 7 bases, with 4 bases between the two germline ends. This CDR3 comprises 11 residues. The CDR3 sequence is CSARDENEQFF. In DNA form, the CDR3 reads TGCAGTGCTAGAGACGAAAATGAGCAGTTCTTC.

The gene calls are TRBV11-2 and TRBJ2-7, with 10 nucleotides matching TRBD2. CDR3 length: 16 amino acids. Germline V gene data show CDR1 as SGHAT and CDR2 as FQNNGV. The V and J ends lost 5 bases and 7 bases, in that order; junction bases with no gene match: 14. CDR3 loop: CASSTRKREGLWEQYF. In DNA form, the CDR3 reads TGTGCCAGCAGCACCCGCAAGCGGGAGGGCCTTTGGGAGCAGTACTTC.

The chain joins TRBV7-9 to TRBJ1-2; 8 bases are a match to TRBD1. Germline lookup yields CDR1 SEHNR and CDR2 FQNEAQ (reference sequence). With 5 bases clipped from V and 4 bases from J, the junction kept 9 bases outside the gene matches. The length of the CDR3 is 15 residues. The CDR3 region is CASSRLYDRGYGYTF. CDR3 in DNA: TGTGCCAGCAGCCGCCTGTACGACAGGGGCTATGGCTACACCTTC.

J is TRBJ2-7 and V is TRBV28; TRBD1 or TRBD2 may be the D gene (5 bases each). V dropped 3 bases and J dropped 0 bases, with 21 bases sitting between them. The CDR3 is 18 residues long. The germline CDR1 and CDR2 sequences are MDHEN and SYDVKM. The CDR3 sequence: CASSFSVVTGRDSYEQYF. The DNA for the CDR3 is TGTGCCAGCAGTTTTTCTGTTGTGACGGGACGAGACTCCTACGAGCAGTACTTC.

The J gene is TRBJ2-5, the V gene TRBV5-1; 11 nucleotides agree with TRBD1. CDR1 and CDR2 from the germline V gene are SGHRS and YFSETQ. The CDR3 has 14 amino acids. Losses at the gene ends were 5 bases for V and 5 bases for J; bases not matched to a gene: 5. The CDR3 DNA is TGCGCCAGCAGAGGACAGGGGGCTGTGGAGACCCAGTACTTC. This gives the protein CASRGQGAVETQYF.

This clone was picked up one time. The sample contains more than one DNA sequence encoding this CDR3. V usage is TRBV18 and J usage is TRBJ1-5, with unresolved D. CDR3 length: 13 amino acids. V was pared by 1 base and J by 5 bases, with 6 bases between. In germline, CDR1 is KGHSH, CDR2 LQKENI. CDR3 region: CASSPLVDQPQHF. CDR3 in DNA: TGTGCCAGCTCACCACTGGTTGATCAGCCCCAGCATTTT.

This clone has just one count. This chain joins TRBV21-1 and TRBJ1-1; the D call in the table, TRBD1, was not verified against the DNA. TRBV21-1 is recorded as a pseudogene. The length of the CDR3 is 17 residues. For the CDR3, the DNA is TGTGCCAGCAGCAAGAGACAGGCGCCGGCGGGGAACACTGAAGCTTTCTTT. Translated: CASSKRQAPAGNTEAFF.

The rearrangement links TRBV2 to TRBJ1-4; D ambiguous. CDR3 length: 16 residues. Trimming took off 10 bases at V and 0 bases at J, with 18 bases between the two ends. The germline gives CDR1 SNHLY, CDR2 FYNNEI. This CDR3 is CATQKAGRATNEKLFF. The CDR3, as DNA: TGTGCCACCCAGAAGGCCGGCAGAGCAACTAATGAAAAACTGTTTTTT.

Only a few counts were recorded for this clone. The sample holds other DNA sequences that translate to the same CDR3. CDR3 nucleotide sequence: TGTGCCAGCAGCTTGACGAGCAATCAGCCCCAGCATTTT. Amino acid sequence: CASSLTSNQPQHF. The V gene is TRBV7-9, the J gene TRBJ1-5; D remains unclear. CDR1 SEHNR and CDR2 FQNEAQ come from the germline V gene (reference sequence). The ends were cut back, 3 bases at V and 1 base at J, with 4 bases in the middle. The CDR3 is 13 amino acids.

The chain carries TRBV5-1 and TRBJ2-2; maybe TRBD1 (6 bases). Germline CDR1 reads SGHRS; CDR2 reads YFSETQ. This CDR3 contains 15 residues. V was trimmed by 0 bases and J by 5 bases, leaving 11 bases between them. Here the CDR3 DNA reads TGCGCCAGCAGCTTGGATCCAGGGGAAACCGGGGAGCTGTTTTTT. It yields the protein CASSLDPGETGELFF.

The chain has TRBV28 and TRBJ2-7; 10 nucleotides agree with TRBD1. Per germline, CDR1 MDHEN and CDR2 SYDVKM. This CDR3 contains 14 residues. V lost 6 bases, J lost 2 bases, and 4 bases stayed unmatched. The CDR3 loop is CASRRGTGAYEQYF. DNA for the CDR3: TGTGCCAGCAGGCGCGGGACAGGGGCCTACGAGCAGTACTTC.

The chain recombines TRBV5-6 with TRBJ2-5, with D possibly matching TRBD1 (6 bases). The CDR3 totals 13 residues. The V end was cut by 2 bases, the J end by 5 bases, with 10 bases between. The germline V gene has CDR1 SGHDT and CDR2 YYEEEE. CDR3 sequence: CASSFGQRETQYF. The CDR3, as DNA: TGTGCCAGCAGCTTTGGACAGAGGGAGACCCAGTACTTC.

The V call is TRBV15, the J call TRBJ2-1; the D gene is possibly TRBD2 (5 bases). Trimming stripped 3 bases from V and 3 bases from J, with 21 bases between. The CDR3 loop spans 18 amino acids. The germline V gene has CDR1 LNHNV and CDR2 YYDKDF (reference sequence). DNA of the CDR3: TGTGCCACCAGCAGGGGCCCGATTTGGGAGAGGAACTACAATGAGCAGTTCTTC. This gives the protein CATSRGPIWERNYNEQFF.

The chain recombines TRBV14 with TRBJ2-7; 12 bases are a match to TRBD2. V dropped 3 bases and J dropped 3; count of bases not matched to a gene: 12. This CDR3 spans 18 amino acids. Germline CDR1 SGHDN, CDR2 FVKESK. The CDR3 DNA follows: TGTGCCAGCAGCCACAGACTAGCGGGGGCTAGACTTAACTACGAGCAGTACTTC. It is translated as CASSHRLAGARLNYEQYF.

This chain joins TRBV27 and TRBJ2-5; 10 bases align to TRBD1. V trimming: 5 bases; J trimming: 9 bases; junction bases outside the gene matches: 6. The CDR3 totals 13 residues. Germline values: CDR1 MNHEY, CDR2 SMNVEV (reference sequence). CDR3 region: CASSDRGRWAQYF. The CDR3, as DNA: TGTGCCAGCAGTGACAGGGGGCGATGGGCCCAGTACTTC.

Note on this clone: The same CDR3 arises from other DNA sequences in this sample as well. The rearrangement uses TRBV7-9 and TRBJ2-7, with 7 bases fitting TRBD1. The V segment lost 3 bases and the J segment 0 bases; nucleotides outside the gene matches: 2. The CDR3 has 14 amino acids. Germline values: CDR1 SEHNR, CDR2 FQNEAQ (reference sequence). The CDR3 sequence is CASSLGQSSYEQYF. The DNA of the CDR3 is TGTGCCAGCAGCTTGGGACAGTCCTCCTACGAGCAGTACTTC.

The rearrangement links TRBV5-1 to TRBJ2-1; 9 bases are a match to TRBD1. Trimming at V came to 5 bases and at J to 6 bases, leaving 15 bases not matched to a gene. CDR3 length equals 17 residues. Germline V gene sequence: CDR1 SGHRS, CDR2 YFSETQ. The CDR3, as DNA: TGCGCCAGCAGTCGGATCTCCCGGGACAGGGTTGGCAATGAGCAGTTCTTC. As protein: CASSRISRDRVGNEQFF.

V is TRBV29-1 and J is TRBJ2-3; 10 nucleotides align to TRBD2. V lost 7 bases and J lost 5; bases outside the gene matches: 3. The length of the CDR3 is 12 residues. Germline lookup yields CDR1 SQVTM and CDR2 ANQGSEA. The CDR3 here is CSALAGEDTQYF. CDR3 coding DNA: TGCAGCGCCCTAGCGGGAGAAGATACGCAGTATTTT.